The 17 T cell receptor beta chains below all came from one sample that was sequenced in a study of T cells after yellow fever vaccination. TCRdb recomputed calls from the 5' RACE reads with MiXCR, one row per CDR3 protein. The sample lists about 22,000 distinct CDR3 sequences; roughly 5.6% were seen once. The sequencing here drew on PBMCs, either bulk or a sorted T-cell subset (CD4+, CD8+, memory, or dextramer-sorted; not recorded which), taken about 49 days after the first yellow fever vaccination. These receptors came from a man aged 18 to 35 who received the YFV17D yellow fever vaccine.

The chain couples TRBV4-2 to TRBJ2-1, with D tentatively TRBD2 (7 bases). This CDR3 contains 16 residues. The V end lost 0 bases, the J end lost 7 bases, and 16 bases lay between the germline ends. The germline V gene encodes CDR1 LGHNA and CDR2 YNFKEQ. The CDR3 protein is CASSQEERGGGNEQFF. The CDR3 bases are TGTGCCAGCAGCCAAGAGGAAAGGGGGGGGGGGAATGAGCAGTTCTTC.

In this sample, this clonotype turned up many times. The chain employs TRBV7-2 and TRBJ1-1; 7 bases are a match to TRBD1. CDR1 is SGHTA, CDR2 FQGNSA, per germline. This CDR3 is built from 14 residues. The trim removed 7 bases at V and 1 base at J, leaving 6 bases unmatched. The CDR3 sequence is CASTMRTGNTEAFF. In DNA form, the CDR3 reads TGTGCCAGCACCATGAGGACAGGGAACACTGAAGCTTTCTTT.

This clonotype has a count of ten or more. The rearrangement links TRBV13 to TRBJ2-7, with 8 bases identical to TRBD1. The CDR3 is 14 amino acids. V lost 5 bases, J lost 0 bases, and 3 bases stayed unmatched. The V gene's germline CDR1 is PRHDT and CDR2 FYEKMQ (reference sequence). DNA of the CDR3: TGTGCCAGCAGCCCAGGGGGCGGCTCCTACGAGCAGTACTTC. It translates to CASSPGGGSYEQYF. The full variable domain, completed using reference TRBV13 and TRBJ2-7, is AAGVIQSPRHLIKEKRETATLKCYPIPRHDTVYWYQQGPGQDPQFLISFYEKMQSDKGSIPDRFSAQQFSDYHSELNMSSLELGDSALYFCASSPGGGSYEQYFGPGTRLTVT.

This clonotype was detected ten times or more. This chain uses TRBV7-9 with TRBJ2-3; 11 bases agree with TRBD2. Germline assignment: CDR1 SEHNR and CDR2 FQNEAQ (reference sequence). Trimming cost V 3 bases and J 3 bases; bases outside gene matches: 2. The CDR3 length is 15 residues. This CDR3 reads CASSLTSGVTDTQYF. DNA of the CDR3: TGTGCCAGCAGCTTGACTAGCGGGGTTACAGATACGCAGTATTTT.

This clonotype was found many times. This chain connects TRBV7-3 to TRBJ1-1; the D gene is possibly TRBD1 (6 bases). V was trimmed by 5 bases and J by 6 bases, leaving 16 bases between them. This CDR3 contains 14 residues. Germline V gene sequence: CDR1 SGHTA, CDR2 FQGTGA. CDR3 in DNA: TGTGCCAGCAGCCCGCAGGGGTTCGGCGCTGAAGCTTTCTTT. Protein sequence: CASSPQGFGAEAFF.

This clonotype was picked up many times. This chain links TRBV7-9 with TRBJ2-6; the D gene is possibly TRBD2 (5 bases). Germline V gene data show CDR1 as SEHNR and CDR2 as FQNEAQ (reference sequence). This CDR3 is built from 15 residues. V lost 2 bases, J lost 4 bases, and 9 bases lay in between. The CDR3 nucleotides read TGTGCCAGCAGCTTACTGAGGGCCGGGGCCAACGTCCTGACTTTC. Translated, it gives CASSLLRAGANVLTF.

Many counts were recorded for this clonotype. The J gene is TRBJ2-5, the V gene TRBV2; D possibly corresponds to TRBD2 (5 bases). Per the germline V gene, CDR1 is SNHLY and CDR2 is FYNNEI. The CDR3 extends over 13 amino acids. V shed 4 bases and J shed 2 bases, with 8 bases lying between them. The CDR3 reads CASSVDLQETQYF. Written as DNA, the CDR3 is TGTGCCAGCAGTGTGGACTTACAAGAGACCCAGTACTTC.

This clonotype was detected many times. V is TRBV4-3 and J is TRBJ2-2, with a possible D match to TRBD2 (5 bases). Germline V gene sequence: CDR1 LGHNA, CDR2 YSLEER. The germline V and J ends were trimmed by 0 bases and 7 bases, with 12 bases remaining between them. The CDR3 has 15 residues. CDR3 amino acids: CASSQDRGYGGELFF. CDR3 DNA sequence: TGCGCCAGCAGCCAAGATCGAGGGTATGGCGGGGAGCTGTTTTTT.

This clonotype has a count of ten or more. V usage is TRBV4-3 and J usage is TRBJ2-1, with a tentative D call TRBD1 (6 bases). Looked up from germline, CDR1 is LGHNA and CDR2 is YSLEER. V lost 3 bases, J lost 7 bases, and 19 bases lay in between. The CDR3 spans 16 residues. The CDR3 loop is CASSHEQGPAPNEQFF. The CDR3 coding sequence is TGCGCCAGCAGCCATGAACAGGGCCCTGCCCCAAATGAGCAGTTCTTC.

This clonotype occurred many times. Written as DNA, the CDR3 is TGTGCCAGCAGTTTTCTTTCGGGCACAGATACGCAGTATTTT. Its translation: CASSFLSGTDTQYF. V and J are TRBV28 and TRBJ2-3; no definite D call. Germline V CDR1 and CDR2: MDHEN, SYDVKM. The CDR3 covers 14 residues. Trimming took 3 bases from V and 1 from J, leaving 8 bases between them.

This clonotype was seen at least ten times. The chain employs TRBV20-1 and TRBJ1-5; 8 positions agree with TRBD1. CDR1 and CDR2 (germline): DFQATT, SNEGSKA (reference sequence). V gave up 6 bases and J gave up 1 base; unmatched junction bases: 8. The CDR3 consists of 15 residues. The CDR3: CSAVQGGKSNQPQHF. Written as DNA, the CDR3 is TGCAGTGCCGTACAGGGGGGGAAGAGCAATCAGCCCCAGCATTTT.

This clonotype was detected ten times or more. The J gene is TRBJ1-5, the V gene TRBV15, with D unclear. Germline CDR1 reads LNHNV; CDR2 reads YYDKDF (reference sequence). Trimming left V 0 bases short and J 3 bases short, with 15 bases between. This CDR3 comprises 17 residues. CDR3 bases: TGTGCCACCAGCAGAGAATGGGCCGTTCCGTTCAATCAGCCCCAGCATTTT. As protein: CATSREWAVPFNQPQHF.

This clonotype was counted at least ten times. CDR3 bases: TGTGCCAGCAGTTTCGAATCTCGGGGGGAGCAGTACGTC. Translation gives CASSFESRGEQYV. The chain recombines TRBV12-3 or TRBV12-4 with TRBJ2-7; possible D gene TRBD2, 6 bases. V shed 3 bases and J shed 7 bases, with 13 bases lying between them. CDR3 length: 13 amino acids.

Ten or more counts support this clonotype. This chain connects TRBV4-1 to TRBJ2-1; D assignment may be TRBD1 or TRBD2 (6 bases each). This CDR3 region has 15 residues. V lost 8 bases to trimming and J lost 5 bases, with 19 bases between them. Germline loops: CDR1 MGHRA, CDR2 YSYEKL. The CDR3: CASALFGGPDNEQFF. The CDR3 DNA sequence: TGCGCCAGCGCCCTTTTCGGGGGCCCTGACAATGAGCAGTTCTTC.

Notes on this clonotype: A read error may explain this, as a much larger clone is one base away. V is TRBV11-2 and J is TRBJ2-3; D possibly corresponds to TRBD1 (5 bases). Trimming took 3 bases from V and 5 from J, leaving 15 bases between them. CDR1 SGHAT and CDR2 FQNNGV come from the germline V gene. The CDR3 length is 15 residues. The CDR3 is CASSFRTHYIDTQYF. CDR3 bases: TGTGCCAGCAGCTTCCGGACACACTACATAGATACGCAGTATTTT. Supplemented by reference TRBV11-2 and TRBJ2-3, the full variable domain reads EAGVAQSPRYKIIEKRQSVAFWCNPISGHATLYWYQQILGQGPKLLIQFQNNGVVDDSQLPKDRFSAERLKGVDSTLKIQPAKLEDSAVYLCASSFRTHYIDTQYFGPGTRLTVL.

This clonotype has at least ten counts. The chain's CDR3 is CASGFWTGHEQFF. In nucleotides, the CDR3 is TGTGCTAGTGGTTTCTGGACAGGTCATGAGCAGTTCTTC. The chain links TRBV12-5 to TRBJ2-1, with 7 bases aligning to TRBD1. V trimming: 3 bases; J trimming: 8 bases; junction bases outside the gene matches: 4. The length of the CDR3 is 13 residues. Germline lookup yields CDR1 LGHNT and CDR2 FRNRAP. Full variable domain (outside the CDR3, taken from reference TRBV12-5 and TRBJ2-1): DARVTQTPRHKVTEMGQEVTMRCQPILGHNTVFWYRQTMMQGLELLAYFRNRAPLDDSGMPKDRFSAEMPDATLATLKIQPSEPRDSAVYFCASGFWTGHEQFFGPGTRLTVL.

This clonotype is medium-sized within its sample. The chain is built from TRBV4-3 and TRBJ1-5; D remains unclear. CDR1 is LGHNA, CDR2 YSLEER, per germline. V lost 6 bases to trimming and J lost 6 bases, with 12 bases between them. The CDR3 length is 13 residues. DNA of the CDR3: TGCGCCAGCAGTGCCAGTTCTGGTCAGCCCCAGCATTTT. Translated: CASSASSGQPQHF.